Below, 3 T cell receptor beta chains from the same sample are listed, as sequenced in a study of CD8+CD57+ T cells in acquired aplastic anemia. Genomic DNA served as template for TCR beta VDJ and CDR3 profiling. TCRdb re-called the reads through MiXCR, storing one row per CDR3 protein. The table has over 250,000 distinct CDR3 sequences, around three fifths seen once; the top ten hold 1% to 1.5%. In patients chosen for sequencing, flow cytometry had shown CD8+CD57+ cell expansion. Sequencing was performed on sorted CD4+, CD8+, or CD8+CD57+ T cells (not recorded which) from PBMCs. Every receptor here comes from a human donor with aplastic anemia.

The rearrangement uses TRBV10-2 and TRBJ1-1, with D possibly TRBD1 on 5 matching bases. CDR3 length: 13 residues. Germline assignment: CDR1 WSHSY and CDR2 SAAADI. With 6 bases removed from V and 1 base from J, the gap between germline ends came to 9 bases. Here the CDR3 DNA reads TGCGCCAGCAGGAAGACAGAGAACACTGAAGCTTTCTTT. Translating gives CASRKTENTEAFF.

The chain employs TRBV15 and TRBJ1-4; D is ambiguous. CDR1 LNHNV and CDR2 YYDKDF come from the germline V gene (reference sequence). The V gene lost 6 bases and the J gene lost 3 bases, with 17 bases spanning the gap. This CDR3 comprises 16 residues. The CDR3 loop reads CATSPRTPLSNEKLFF. CDR3 DNA: TGTGCCACCAGTCCCCGCACCCCGCTGTCTAATGAAAAACTGTTTTTT.

The V gene is TRBV5-5, the J gene TRBJ1-1, with D tentatively TRBD1 (5 bases). Per the germline V gene, CDR1 is SGHKS and CDR2 is YYEKEE (reference sequence). Trimming removed 4 bases from V and 8 bases from J, with 18 bases in between. CDR3 length: 14 residues. Written as DNA, the CDR3 is TGTGCCAGCAGCCCGGGGACGGGCGGTAAGGAAGCTTTCTTT. Encoded protein: CASSPGTGGKEAFF.